This entry concerns a single TCR beta chain. This record comes from a study of cytomegalovirus exposure and HLA in healthy donors. PCR used 60 Vbeta primers and 13 Jbeta primers. Method: immunoSEQ multiplex PCR; TCRdb's copy keeps in-frame clones and lacks some. The profile covers some 130,000 clones, with 75% to 80% appearing a single time and approximately 2% taken by the ten largest. The specimen was PBMCs. This receptor was identified in a man in his thirties or forties in good health and CMV-seronegative.

The CDR3 DNA sequence: TGTGCCAGCAGCACACAGGGGTATGAGCAGTTCTTC. Its protein is CASSTQGYEQFF. V gene TRBV11-2 combines with J gene TRBJ2-1; 7 nucleotides align to TRBD1. Germline V gene data show CDR1 as SGHAT and CDR2 as FQNNGV. The CDR3 covers 12 residues. After removal of 5 bases from V and 8 bases from J, the junction contained 3 bases not matched to a gene.